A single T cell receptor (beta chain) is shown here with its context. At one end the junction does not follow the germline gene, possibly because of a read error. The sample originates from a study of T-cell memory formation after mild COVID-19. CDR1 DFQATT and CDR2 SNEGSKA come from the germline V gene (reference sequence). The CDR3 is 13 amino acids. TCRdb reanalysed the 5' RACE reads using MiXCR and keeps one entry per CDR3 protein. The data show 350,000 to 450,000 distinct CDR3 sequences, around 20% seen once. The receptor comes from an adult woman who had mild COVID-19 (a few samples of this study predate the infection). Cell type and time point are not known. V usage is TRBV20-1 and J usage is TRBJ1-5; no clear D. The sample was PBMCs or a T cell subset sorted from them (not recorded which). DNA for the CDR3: TGTAGTGCTTACGAGAATAGCAATCAGCCCCAGCATTTT. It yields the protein CSAYENSNQPQHF.